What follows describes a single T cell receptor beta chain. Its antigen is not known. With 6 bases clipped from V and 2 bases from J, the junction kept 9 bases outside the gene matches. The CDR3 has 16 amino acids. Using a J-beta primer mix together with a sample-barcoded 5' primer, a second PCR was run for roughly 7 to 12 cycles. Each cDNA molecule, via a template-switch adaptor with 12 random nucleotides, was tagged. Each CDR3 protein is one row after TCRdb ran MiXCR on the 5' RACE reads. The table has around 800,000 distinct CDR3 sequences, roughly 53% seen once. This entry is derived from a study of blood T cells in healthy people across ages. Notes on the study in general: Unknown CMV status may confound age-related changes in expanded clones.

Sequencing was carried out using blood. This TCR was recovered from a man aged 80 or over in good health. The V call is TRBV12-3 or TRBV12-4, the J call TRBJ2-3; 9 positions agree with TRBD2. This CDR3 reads CASSPSSGRNTDTQYF. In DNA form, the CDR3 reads TGTGCCAGCAGCCCATCAAGCGGGAGGAACACAGATACGCAGTATTTT.